What follows are 25 T cell receptor beta chains derived from one specimen sequenced in a study of blood T cell repertoires in COVID-19. Sequenced by immunoSEQ multiplex PCR; TCRdb stores in-frame clones only, minus some. Seen here are 150,000 to 200,000 clones, around 90% observed once, and the top ten hold 5% to 6%. Material: peripheral blood. The receptors shown here come from a human donor in a cohort sampled during active COVID-19.

Here the CDR3 DNA reads TGTGCCAGCAGCCGGACTAGCGGGAGGCCGGGTGAGCAGTTCTTC. Encoded protein: CASSRTSGRPGEQFF. The chain uses TRBV28 and TRBJ2-1, with 14 bases aligning to TRBD2. The CDR3 consists of 15 residues. The V gene end was trimmed by 6 bases and the J gene end by 9 bases; junction bases not matched to a gene: 7. Germline-derived CDR1 and CDR2 are MDHEN and SYDVKM.

This chain links TRBV30 with TRBJ1-3, with 8 positions matching TRBD1. Germline trimming cut 0 bases from V and 6 bases from J; bases unmatched to any gene: 4. This CDR3 spans 14 amino acids. From germline, CDR1 is GTSNPN and CDR2 SVGIG (reference sequence). The CDR3 here is CAWSVVDRVNTIYF. Written as DNA, the CDR3 is TGTGCCTGGAGTGTAGTGGACAGGGTAAACACCATATATTTT.

The V call is TRBV7-8, the J call TRBJ2-3, with TRBD2 matching over 10 bases. This CDR3 region has 16 residues. Germline V gives CDR1 SGHVS, CDR2 FQNEAQ. Unmatched junction bases numbered 3, after V lost 1 base and J lost 2 bases. CDR3 DNA: TGTGCCAGCAGCTTAGTCAGCGGGGGGGACACAGATACGCAGTATTTT. It is translated as CASSLVSGGDTDTQYF.

The chain combines TRBV9 with TRBJ2-7, with 9 bases that match TRBD1. Looked up from germline, CDR1 is SGDLS and CDR2 is YYNGEE. The CDR3 runs to 14 residues. Trimming at V came to 3 bases and at J to 7 bases, leaving 8 bases not matched to a gene. In nucleotides, the CDR3 is TGTGCCAGCAGCGCGTCCGGGACAGGGCGGGAGCAGTACTTC. Translation gives CASSASGTGREQYF.

Only one count was recorded for this clone. The genes are TRBV6-1 and TRBJ1-2, with 8 bases aligning to TRBD1. The CDR3 extends over 15 amino acids. Looked up from germline, CDR1 is MNHNS and CDR2 is SASEGT. Trimming removed 1 base from V and 7 bases from J; junction bases left unmatched: 8. The CDR3 is CASSEDRGGWRGYTF. Written as DNA, the CDR3 is TGTGCCAGCAGTGAAGACAGGGGGGGGTGGCGTGGCTACACCTTC.

CDR3 protein: CASSPPGGGYTF. Written as DNA, the CDR3 is TGTGCCAGCTCACCACCAGGAGGCGGCTACACCTTC. The chain recombines TRBV18 with TRBJ1-2; unclear D gene. Trimming cost V 0 bases and J 8 bases, with 7 bases left between them. Germline lookup yields CDR1 KGHSH and CDR2 LQKENI. This CDR3 region has 12 residues.

This CDR3 reads CASRGTGQYPNTEAFF. CDR3 DNA sequence: TGTGCCAGCAGAGGTACAGGGCAGTATCCCAACACTGAAGCTTTCTTT. The rearrangement uses TRBV7-9 and TRBJ1-1; TRBD1 is a possible D gene (6 bases). The germline gives CDR1 SEHNR, CDR2 FQNEAQ (reference sequence). With 6 bases removed from V and 2 bases from J, the gap between germline ends came to 19 bases. The CDR3 contains 16 residues.

For the CDR3, the DNA is TGTGCCAGCAGCCGCAGAACAGGAGGGGCCTACGAGCAGTACTTC. Translating gives CASSRRTGGAYEQYF. The chain is built from TRBV14 and TRBJ2-7, with D perhaps TRBD2 (6 bases). Germline CDR1 reads SGHDN; CDR2 reads FVKESK. The CDR3 spans 15 residues. V was shortened by 4 bases and J by 2 bases, with 15 bases between the two germline ends.

This chain connects TRBV7-9 to TRBJ2-3; D remains ambiguous. Looked up from germline, CDR1 is SEHNR and CDR2 is FQNEAQ (reference sequence). The CDR3 spans 12 residues. V lost 11 bases and J 1 base, leaving 10 bases between the germline ends. The CDR3 sequence: CASSERTDTQYF. As DNA, the CDR3 is TGTGCCTCGTCCGAGCGCACAGATACGCAGTATTTT.

In its sample, this clone was seen once. The V and J genes are TRBV28 and TRBJ2-5; 8 nucleotides agree with TRBD1. This CDR3 has 13 residues. Trimming cost V 5 bases and J 5 bases; bases outside gene matches: 4. Looked up from germline, CDR1 is MDHEN and CDR2 is SYDVKM. The CDR3 nucleotides read TGTGCCAGCAGTCTTACAGGGGGGGAGACCCAGTACTTC. Translation gives CASSLTGGETQYF.

The genes are TRBV28 and TRBJ2-7; 9 positions agree with TRBD1. J gave up 2 bases and V 5 bases, and 7 bases lay outside the gene matches. From germline, CDR1 is MDHEN and CDR2 SYDVKM. This CDR3 region has 15 residues. The CDR3 DNA reads as TGTGCCAGCAGTACGGGACAGGGAGGGACCTACGAGCAGTACTTC. Translating it yields CASSTGQGGTYEQYF.

This chain connects TRBV9 to TRBJ1-6; D perhaps matches TRBD1 (6 bases). CDR1 and CDR2 from the germline V gene are SGDLS and YYNGEE. The ends were cut back, 3 bases at V and 8 bases at J, with 12 bases in the middle. There are 14 residues in the CDR3. The CDR3 bases are TGTGCCAGCAGCGGCGACAGGAATTATTCACCCCTCCACTTT. It is translated as CASSGDRNYSPLHF. Using reference TRBV9 and TRBJ1-6 for the parts outside the CDR3, the full variable domain is DSGVTQTPKHLITATGQRVTLRCSPRSGDLSVYWYQQSLDQGLQFLIQYYNGEERAKGNILERFSAQQFPDLHSELNLSSLELGDSALYFCASSGDRNYSPLHFGNGTRLTVT.

V gene TRBV5-4 combines with J gene TRBJ2-7; 9 positions match TRBD1. Looked up from germline, CDR1 is SGHNT and CDR2 is YYREEE (reference sequence). The CDR3 runs to 14 residues. V dropped 0 bases and J dropped 5; count of bases not matched to a gene: 3. CDR3 DNA sequence: TGTGCCAGCAGCTTGGGGGACAGGGACCACGAGCAGTACTTC. Translation gives CASSLGDRDHEQYF.

The J gene is TRBJ1-2, the V gene TRBV10-2, with D hard to call. This CDR3 is 13 amino acids long. V was clipped by 6 bases and J by 2 bases, with 10 bases between them. Per germline, CDR1 WSHSY and CDR2 SAAADI. Here the CDR3 DNA reads TGCGCCAGCAGATATGAAGCGAACTATGGCTACACCTTC. Protein product: CASRYEANYGYTF.

The rearrangement links TRBV2 to TRBJ1-2, with D perhaps TRBD1 (5 bases). The CDR3 is 13 residues long. Trimming took 5 bases from V and 4 from J, leaving 11 bases between them. Germline values: CDR1 SNHLY, CDR2 FYNNEI. CDR3 DNA sequence: TGTGCCAGCAGTCCGGACGGGGGCTATGGCTACACCTTC. Amino acids: CASSPDGGYGYTF.

Only one count was recorded for this clone. This chain uses TRBV6-1 with TRBJ2-6; D perhaps matches TRBD1 (6 bases). In germline, CDR1 is MNHNS, CDR2 SASEGT. CDR3 length: 14 amino acids. Trimming took off 3 bases at V and 4 bases at J, with 7 bases between the two ends. The CDR3 DNA follows: TGTGCCAGCAGTGATGGACAGGGGGCCAACGTCCTGACTTTC. Translated, it gives CASSDGQGANVLTF.

The chain combines TRBV19 with TRBJ2-1, with 8 bases matching TRBD1. The CDR3 is 13 amino acids. V trimming: 11 bases; J trimming: 3 bases; junction bases outside the gene matches: 6. Germline V CDR1 and CDR2: LNHDA, SQIVND (reference sequence). The CDR3 spells CAVYGQGYNEQFF. The CDR3 coding sequence is TGTGCCGTATATGGACAGGGCTACAATGAGCAGTTCTTC.

This clone was detected only a few times. The chain recombines TRBV5-1 with TRBJ2-3, with 8 bases identical to TRBD2. The CDR3 contains 15 residues. The J segment lost 11 bases and the V segment lost 0 bases, leaving 11 bases of the junction unmatched. Germline CDR1 SGHRS, CDR2 YFSETQ. The CDR3 reads CASSLGGSGVSLQYF. CDR3 DNA sequence: TGCGCCAGCAGCTTGGGGGGTAGCGGGGTCTCGTTGCAGTATTTT.

The genes are TRBV5-1 and TRBJ2-1, with 11 nucleotides matching TRBD2. The CDR3 is made up of 16 amino acids. The V segment lost 0 bases and the J segment 9 bases; nucleotides outside the gene matches: 8. Germline CDR1 reads SGHRS; CDR2 reads YFSETQ. The CDR3 region is CASSLVVAGGPGEQFF. The CDR3 region has the DNA TGCGCCAGCAGCTTGGTGGTAGCGGGGGGGCCTGGTGAGCAGTTCTTC.

The genes are TRBV7-9 and TRBJ2-7; TRBD1 might be the D (6 bases). The germline V gene has CDR1 SEHNR and CDR2 FQNEAQ (reference sequence). The CDR3 covers 14 residues. Trimming took 0 bases from V and 7 from J, leaving 13 bases between them. The CDR3 sequence is CASSLARDIVEQYF. The CDR3 nucleotides read TGTGCCAGCAGCTTAGCCCGGGACATTGTTGAGCAGTACTTC.

This chain uses TRBV5-4 with TRBJ1-2; 8 bases are shared with TRBD1. From germline, CDR1 is SGHNT and CDR2 YYREEE (reference sequence). J was trimmed by 0 bases and V by 4 bases; bases with no gene match: 11. This CDR3 comprises 17 residues. CDR3 nucleotides: TGTGCCAGCAGCAGTCCGGACAGGGCCTCAGCTAACTATGGCTACACCTTC. Protein: CASSSPDRASANYGYTF.

The V gene is TRBV6-6, the J gene TRBJ2-1; 10 nucleotides match TRBD2. With 5 bases clipped from V and 5 bases from J, the junction kept 3 bases outside the gene matches. The length of the CDR3 is 14 residues. Per germline, CDR1 MNHNY and CDR2 SVGAGI (reference sequence). Written as DNA, the CDR3 is TGTGCCAGCAGTCCGGGACTAGCGAACAATGAGCAGTTCTTC. Its protein is CASSPGLANNEQFF.

The rearrangement links TRBV28 to TRBJ2-7, with TRBD2 matching 11 bases. V was clipped by 6 bases and J by 7 bases; unmatched bases: 5. CDR1 and CDR2 (germline): MDHEN, SYDVKM. The CDR3 spans 13 residues. CDR3 coding DNA: TGTGCCAGCAGGCTAGCGGGAGGTGGGGAGCAGTACTTC. This sequence encodes CASRLAGGGEQYF.

This clone was recorded only once. The chain has TRBV27 and TRBJ1-5; 10 bases align to TRBD1. Trimming cost V 5 bases and J 5 bases; bases outside gene matches: 6. This CDR3 has 15 amino acids. CDR1 MNHEY and CDR2 SMNVEV come from the germline V gene (reference sequence). The DNA of the CDR3 is TGTGCCAGCAGTAAAGACAGGGGGCGAGATCAGCCCCAGCATTTT. Translated, it gives CASSKDRGRDQPQHF.

The chain employs TRBV5-1 and TRBJ2-7; 9 bases are a match to TRBD2. Per germline, CDR1 SGHRS and CDR2 YFSETQ. The CDR3 runs to 18 residues. Germline trimming cut 4 bases from V and 1 base from J; bases unmatched to any gene: 15. The CDR3 protein is CASSPFSDSGRGSYEQYF. The CDR3 bases are TGCGCCAGCAGCCCCTTTAGCGATAGCGGGAGAGGATCCTACGAGCAGTACTTC.